These T cell receptor beta chains were read from a single sample in a study of blood T cell repertoires in COVID-19. Libraries were prepared by immunoSEQ multiplex PCR; TCRdb keeps only in-frame clonotypes and omits some of them. The table shows under 300,000 clones, with around 86% occurring only once. Sequenced sample: peripheral blood. The receptor set was obtained from a young man who had recovered from COVID-19. CDR3s include the opening cysteine and the closing phenylalanine or tryptophan. A D gene is named only where the DNA matches it firmly. Not every row has a clone size; where given, it reads once, few, many or a size class.

size | J | D | V | DNA | CDR3
NA | TRBJ2-2 | NA | TRBV27 | TGTGCCAGCAGTTGGGCAGGGGGGACCGGGGAGCTGTTTTTT | CASSWAGGTGELFF
NA | TRBJ2-3 | NA | TRBV7-2 | TGTGCCAGCAGCTTAGTTTCCGCGAGCACAGATACGCAGTATTTT | CASSLVSASTDTQYF
NA | TRBJ2-5 | TRBD2 | TRBV7-6 | TGTGCCAGCAGCTTGGGGAGTGGCGGGGGGCAAGAGACCCAGTACTTC | CASSLGSGGGQETQYF
NA | TRBJ2-2 | NA | TRBV21-1 | TGTGCCAGCAGCAAAGACGCGAAAAGGAGAACCGGGGAGCTGTTTTTT | CASSKDAKRRTGELFF
NA | TRBJ1-1 | NA | TRBV18 | TGTGCCAGCTCACCGACCTTGAGACAGATGAACACTGAAGCTTTCTTT | CASSPTLRQMNTEAFF
NA | TRBJ1-2 | NA | TRBV10-2 | TGCGCCAGCAGTGACAACAGGGATAGGGCCACCTTC | CASSDNRDRATF
NA | TRBJ1-2 | NA | TRBV18 | TGTGCCAGCTCACCACCGTCCGGGGGGGGCTACACCTTC | CASSPPSGGGYTF
NA | TRBJ2-3 | NA | TRBV7-2 | TGTGCCAGCAGCCTTGCGGGACGGACCACAGATACGCAGTATTTT | CASSLAGRTTDTQYF
NA | TRBJ2-2 | NA | TRBV6-6 | TGTGCCAGCAGTTACTTACAGGACACCGGGGAGCTGTTTTTT | CASSYLQDTGELFF
once | TRBJ1-1 | NA | TRBV3-1/TRBV3-2 | TGTGCCAGCAGCCAACCCGGACAGGAAGCTTTCTTT | CASSQPGQEAFF
NA | TRBJ2-1 | NA | TRBV21-1 | TGTGCCAGCACCCCCCCCTCAATTCCCAATAGACTAGCGGGGGGGCTGTGTGAGCAGTTCTTC | CASTPPSIPNRLAGGLCEQFF